This TCR beta chain came from a study of T cell clonality in common variable immunodeficiency. Study observations and caveats: Fewer deletions and N-nucleotide insertions were reportedly seen in common variable immunodeficiency TCR beta sequences. Fewer TCRbeta clones were shared among CVID subjects than controls. TCRbeta clonality was increased in CVID versus healthy controls.

V shed 2 bases and J shed 0 bases, with 14 bases lying between them. Germline CDR1 is MNHNS and CDR2 is SASEGT. This CDR3 is 16 amino acids long. Caucasian heritage predominated among both patients and controls. This clone appeared many times. Its antigen is still unknown. The CDR3 end falls 3 residues outside the read, so it is completed with the germline J gene. Clones were sequenced by immunoSEQ multiplex PCR, and TCRdb holds only the in-frame ones, with some missing. The sample lists approximately 34,000 clones, none appearing once, the ten largest making up approximately 3%. This sequence joins TRBV6-1 and TRBJ2-7; D assignment may be TRBD1 or TRBD2 (5 bases each). Sequencing was carried out using peripheral blood mononuclear cells. This clonotype originated in a person between 18 and 75 years old in good health. CDR3: CASSETQGVPSYEQYF. CDR3 DNA, as far as it was read: TGTGCCAGCAGTGAAACGCAGGGAGTCCCCTCCTACGAG.